This entry is about one T cell receptor beta chain. The data originate from a study of blood T cell repertoires in COVID-19. In the original workflow: The authors estimated nucleated cell counts from reference gene primer amplification. Some clones are missing from TCRdb's copy, which holds only in-frame ones; the method was immunoSEQ multiplex PCR. That table gives V, J and clone size, and the DNA gave D and trimming. The data hold roughly 180,000 clones, with 79% observed a single time. The sequencing sample was made of peripheral blood. This receptor was identified in a woman in her fifties or sixties with COVID-19, enrolled during active disease.

The CDR3 spells CASSRHIRTGNTIYF. CDR3 nucleotide sequence: TGTGCCAGCAGTAGACACATCAGAACTGGAAACACCATATATTTT. The rearrangement joins TRBV2 to TRBJ1-3; D gene ambiguous. The CDR3 consists of 15 residues. The germline gives CDR1 SNHLY, CDR2 FYNNEI. V was cut by 5 bases and J by 2 bases, with 13 bases left in between.